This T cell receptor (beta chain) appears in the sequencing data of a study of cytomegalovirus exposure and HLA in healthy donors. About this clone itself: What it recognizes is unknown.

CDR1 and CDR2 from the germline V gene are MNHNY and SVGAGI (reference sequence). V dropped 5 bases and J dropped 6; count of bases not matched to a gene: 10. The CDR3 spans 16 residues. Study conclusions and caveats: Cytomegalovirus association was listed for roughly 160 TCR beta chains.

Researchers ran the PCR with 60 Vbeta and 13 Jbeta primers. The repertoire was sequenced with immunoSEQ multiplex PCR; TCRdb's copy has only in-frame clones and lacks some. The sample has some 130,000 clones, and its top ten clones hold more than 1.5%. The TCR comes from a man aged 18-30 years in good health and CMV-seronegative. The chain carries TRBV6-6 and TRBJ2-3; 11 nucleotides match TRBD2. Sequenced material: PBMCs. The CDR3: CASSSALAGVGDTQYF. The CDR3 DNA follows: TGTGCCAGCAGTAGTGCACTAGCGGGGGTTGGTGATACGCAGTATTTT.